The 24 T cell receptor beta chains presented below share a single source sample, sequenced in a study of Graves' ophthalmopathy and Graves' hyperthyroidism. Researchers took RNA transcripts and amplified TCR beta CDR3 regions from them. HTBI primers were employed in first-round RT-PCR, then a second-round multiplex PCR followed. TCRdb reanalysed the multiplex PCR reads using MiXCR and keeps one entry per CDR3 protein. The table has a few hundred thousand distinct CDR3 sequences, roughly 21% seen once. The specimen sequenced was peripheral blood. These TCRs come from a woman aged 45-65 years with Graves' ophthalmopathy.

This clonotype was seen many times. V usage is TRBV27 and J usage is TRBJ2-7, with 8 bases lining up with TRBD1. This CDR3 contains 14 residues. Germline loops: CDR1 MNHEY, CDR2 SMNVEV (reference sequence). J was trimmed by 7 bases and V by 0 bases; bases with no gene match: 5. The DNA for the CDR3 is TGTGCCAGCAGTTTATCCATCTGGGACAGGGAGCAGTACTTC. Its translation: CASSLSIWDREQYF.

This clonotype was observed at least ten times. The rearrangement joins TRBV12-3 or TRBV12-4 to TRBJ1-6; possibly TRBD1 for D (5 bases). V lost 7 bases, J lost 6 bases, and 13 bases lay in between. The CDR3 sequence is 14 residues long. For the CDR3, the DNA is TGTGCCAGCACCCGGGGGGGATCTAATTCACCCCTCCACTTT. Protein product: CASTRGGSNSPLHF.

This chain connects TRBV11-2 to TRBJ2-2; maybe TRBD2 (6 bases). The germline V and J ends were trimmed by 2 bases and 4 bases, with 17 bases remaining between them. Per germline, CDR1 SGHAT and CDR2 FQNNGV. The CDR3 is made up of 17 amino acids. CDR3 DNA sequence: TGTGCCAGCAGCTTAAGAGGAGGGGAGGTGGCCACCGGGGAGCTGTTTTTT. This codes for CASSLRGGEVATGELFF.

This clonotype was seen at least ten times. V and J are TRBV19 and TRBJ1-1; D is undetermined. Looked up from germline, CDR1 is LNHDA and CDR2 is SQIVND (reference sequence). V was pared by 3 bases and J by 1 base, with 9 bases between. The CDR3 contains 14 residues. CDR3 region: CASSMFVQNTEAFF. The CDR3 DNA follows: TGTGCCAGTAGTATGTTCGTACAGAACACTGAAGCTTTCTTT.

With respect to this clonotype: A clone one base away is much larger, so this may be a read error. The chain recombines TRBV19 with TRBJ2-7, with TRBD2 matching 7 bases. Germline V gives CDR1 LNHDA, CDR2 SQIVND (reference sequence). V was pared by 4 bases and J by 3 bases, with 12 bases of the junction left unmatched. The CDR3 extends over 16 amino acids. The CDR3 coding sequence is TGTGCCAGTAGTAATGCGGGACTATCGGCAGACTACGAGCAGTACTTC. This translates into CASSNAGLSADYEQYF.

The chain is built from TRBV3-1 and TRBJ2-5, with D perhaps TRBD1 or TRBD2 (5 bases each). The CDR3 is 15 amino acids. Germline-derived CDR1 and CDR2 are LGHDT and YNNKEL (reference sequence). V lost 4 bases and J 4 bases, leaving 16 bases between the germline ends. In DNA, the CDR3 is TGTGCCAGCAGCCCTACCCGGGAAAGGGGAGAGACCCAGTACTTC. Protein: CASSPTRERGETQYF.

This sequence joins TRBV7-9 and TRBJ2-7; 11 bases map to TRBD2. Judging by the DNA end, TRBJ2-5 fits better; the J call may be wrong. The CDR3 contains 15 residues. Looked up from germline, CDR1 is SEHNR and CDR2 is FQNEAQ (reference sequence). As DNA, the CDR3 is TGTGCCAGCAGCCAGGGACTAGCGGCCGTGGAGACCCAGTACTTC. Translated: CASSQGLAAVETQYF.

This clonotype was detected many times. The J gene is TRBJ2-7, the V gene TRBV7-3; D is unresolved. This CDR3 has 14 residues. Per germline, CDR1 SGHTA and CDR2 FQGTGA. Trimming stripped 1 base from V and 1 base from J, with 8 bases between. CDR3 DNA: TGTGCCAGCAGCTTAAATATAGGTTCCTACGAGCAGTACTTC. It is translated as CASSLNIGSYEQYF.

This clonotype was counted ten times or more. J is TRBJ1-2 and V is TRBV6-1; 7 nucleotides align to TRBD1. The length of the CDR3 is 18 residues. V lost 3 bases, J lost 3 bases, and 16 bases stayed unmatched. Per the germline V gene, CDR1 is MNHNS and CDR2 is SASEGT. CDR3 DNA sequence: TGTGCCAGCAGTGAGCCCCTCGACAGGGATGTAAGGCACTATGGCTACACCTTC. This encodes CASSEPLDRDVRHYGYTF.

This chain connects TRBV4-1 to TRBJ1-1; a weak D match, TRBD1 (6 bases). The CDR3 is 18 residues long. Trimming cost V 0 bases and J 3 bases, with 20 bases left between them. Germline V gives CDR1 MGHRA, CDR2 YSYEKL. CDR3 in DNA: TGCGCCAGCAGCCAAGAGGGTGAATGGGGGGCCAGGGACACTGAAGCTTTCTTT. It yields the protein CASSQEGEWGARDTEAFF.

The chain recombines TRBV27 with TRBJ2-7; 11 bases fit TRBD2. Germline V CDR1 and CDR2: MNHEY, SMNVEV (reference sequence). V shed 4 bases and J 6 bases; nucleotides not matched to a gene: 8. This CDR3 spans 15 amino acids. CDR3 nucleotide sequence: TGTGCCAGCAGTTCAGTAGCGGGAGGGCCTGGCGAGCAGTACTTC. Amino acids: CASSSVAGGPGEQYF.

This clonotype was picked up many times. This chain joins TRBV20-1 and TRBJ2-6, with 8 bases fitting TRBD1. Losses at the gene ends were 3 bases for V and 0 bases for J; bases not matched to a gene: 4. From germline, CDR1 is DFQATT and CDR2 SNEGSKA (reference sequence). CDR3 length: 16 residues. Written as DNA, the CDR3 is TGCAGTGCTAGCGGACAGGGAGGCTCTGGGGCCAACGTCCTGACTTTC. It codes for CSASGQGGSGANVLTF.

The sample holds many counts of this clonotype. This sequence joins TRBV6-2 or TRBV6-3 and TRBJ2-7, with D possibly being TRBD2 (6 bases). The CDR3 runs to 16 residues. Germline V gene sequence: CDR1 MNHEY, CDR2 SVGEGT. Trimming took off 5 bases at V and 0 bases at J, with 17 bases between the two ends. CDR3 sequence (DNA): TGTGCCAGCAGTCCGGAAACCGGGACTTACTCCTACGAGCAGTACTTC. Its protein product is CASSPETGTYSYEQYF.

On this clonotype itself: Sequence at one end of the junction differs from germline and may be a read error. CDR3 nucleotides: TGTGCCAGTAGTTCCGTCACCGGGGAGCTGTTTTTT. This sequence encodes CASSSVTGELFF. The chain combines TRBV27 with TRBJ2-2; D gene uncertain. The CDR3 has 12 residues. Germline CDR1 is MNHEY and CDR2 is SMNVEV (reference sequence).

There are a few counts of this clonotype. V and J are TRBV19 and TRBJ2-2; D is possibly TRBD1 (6 bases). Germline CDR1 reads LNHDA; CDR2 reads SQIVND (reference sequence). The CDR3 is made up of 16 amino acids. V was cut by 2 bases and J by 0 bases, with 10 bases left in between. The chain's CDR3 is CASSIRTVPNTGELFF. The CDR3 nucleotides read TGTGCCAGTAGTATACGGACAGTCCCGAACACCGGGGAGCTGTTTTTT. Supplemented by reference TRBV19 and TRBJ2-2, the full variable domain reads DGGITQSPKYLFRKEGQNVTLSCEQNLNHDAMYWYRQDPGQGLRLIYYSQIVNDFQKGDIAEGYSVSREKKESFPLTVTSAQKNPTAFYLCASSIRTVPNTGELFFGEGSRLTVL.

This sequence joins TRBV9 and TRBJ1-6; D gene uncertain. The CDR3 consists of 13 residues. V dropped 6 bases and J dropped 7 bases, with 11 bases sitting between them. Germline V gene data show CDR1 as SGDLS and CDR2 as YYNGEE. CDR3 amino acids: CASTWAENSPLHF. The CDR3 DNA reads TGTGCCAGCACCTGGGCCGAAAATTCACCCCTCCACTTT.

This clonotype has more than one count but fewer than ten. J is TRBJ2-7 and V is TRBV20-1; D might be TRBD2 (6 bases). Per germline, CDR1 DFQATT and CDR2 SNEGSKA (reference sequence). Trimming cost V 3 bases and J 6 bases, with 12 bases left between them. The CDR3 length is 12 residues. CDR3 nucleotides: TGCAGTGCTAGGAGTGACGGGGGCGAGCAGTACTTC. The encoded protein is CSARSDGGEQYF.

This clonotype was observed a single time. Possible read error: a much larger clone is one base away. Lacking the conserved final phenylalanine or tryptophan, this CDR3 likely reflects a read error. V is TRBV5-6 and J is TRBJ1-1; D unresolved. Looked up from germline, CDR1 is SGHDT and CDR2 is YYEEEE. The CDR3 length is 16 residues. CDR3 sequence (DNA): TGTGCCAGCAGCTTCTCAGGAACCCTGGCGAACACTCAAGCTTTCATT. It is translated as CASSFSGTLANTQAFI.

Ten or more counts support this clonotype. V is TRBV18 and J is TRBJ1-1; tentative D call: TRBD1 (6 bases). The germline V and J ends were trimmed by 1 base and 6 bases, with 12 bases remaining between them. The CDR3 is 14 amino acids. Germline V gene sequence: CDR1 KGHSH, CDR2 LQKENI. CDR3: CASSPRAGDAEAFF. DNA of the CDR3: TGTGCCAGCTCACCACGGGCAGGGGACGCTGAAGCTTTCTTT.

This clonotype has a count of ten or more. This chain connects TRBV12-3 or TRBV12-4 to TRBJ1-1; 7 nucleotides line up with TRBD1. V lost 0 bases to trimming and J lost 6 bases; unmatched junction nucleotides: 4. There are 14 residues in the CDR3. DNA for the CDR3: TGTGCCAGCAGTTTAGCCGACAGGGAACCTGAAGCTTTCTTT. Its translation is CASSLADREPEAFF.

The rearrangement uses TRBV12-3 or TRBV12-4 and TRBJ2-5; 9 bases agree with TRBD2. The CDR3 consists of 16 residues. The trim removed 5 bases at V and 2 bases at J, leaving 9 bases unmatched. The CDR3 loop reads CASSQPGLAAQETQYF. DNA of the CDR3: TGTGCCAGCAGTCAACCGGGACTAGCAGCACAAGAGACCCAGTACTTC.

This clonotype came up many times. J is TRBJ1-1 and V is TRBV10-1; D is undetermined. The CDR3 has 12 residues. Trimming removed 9 bases from V and 1 base from J, with 9 bases in between. Germline V gene data show CDR1 as WNHNN and CDR2 as SYGVQD (reference sequence). The CDR3 reads CASFTGNTEAFF. CDR3 in DNA: TGCGCCAGTTTCACGGGGAACACTGAAGCTTTCTTT.

This chain links TRBV15 with TRBJ1-6; unclear D gene. The germline V gene encodes CDR1 LNHNV and CDR2 YYDKDF (reference sequence). Trimming removed 4 bases at V and 7 bases at J, with 11 bases between. The CDR3 runs 14 residues. The CDR3 here is CATSTRGRNSPLHF. The CDR3 bases are TGTGCCACCAGCACCCGCGGGCGGAATTCACCCCTCCACTTT.

V gene TRBV6-1 combines with J gene TRBJ1-5; TRBD1 matches 7 bases. Germline lookup yields CDR1 MNHNS and CDR2 SASEGT. J gave up 3 bases and V 5 bases, and 7 bases lay outside the gene matches. This CDR3 is built from 15 residues. CDR3 in DNA: TGTGCCAGCAGTCAATACAGGGGACTCAATCAGCCCCAGCATTTT. As protein: CASSQYRGLNQPQHF.